This TCR beta chain was retrieved from a study of blood T cell repertoires in COVID-19. Study at large: Material from acute and convalescent COVID-19 was sourced from the United States, Italy and Spain. From T cells, B-cell-depleted T cells, or PBMCs came the material, which was cDNA or gDNA.

Germline V lookup: CDR1 SEHNR, CDR2 FQNEAQ (reference sequence). The length of the CDR3 is 15 residues. V dropped 1 base and J dropped 6; count of bases not matched to a gene: 5. Original analysis: Cell counts per sample came from amplifying reference gene primers. TCRdb's table, derived via immunoSEQ multiplex PCR, lists solely in-frame clones and lacks some. V and J calls plus clone size are reproduced from that table; the DNA served to infer D and trimming. The sample has approximately 120,000 clones, roughly 86% seen once; the top ten hold about 5.7%. Material for sequencing was peripheral blood. The chain is built from TRBV7-9 and TRBJ2-1; 8 bases map to TRBD1. The receptor's source is a human donor in a cohort sampled during active COVID-19. CDR3 region: CASSLVEGTGNEQFF. The CDR3, as DNA: TGTGCCAGCAGCTTAGTCGAAGGGACAGGCAATGAGCAGTTCTTC.